These 25 T cell receptor beta chains originate from one sample sequenced in a study of blood T cell repertoires in COVID-19. Here immunoSEQ multiplex PCR was the method, and the copy in TCRdb shows in-frame clones only, minus some. The table shows about 300,000 clones, with around 90% occurring only once. The specimen sequenced was PBMCs or T cells enriched from blood (not recorded which). Receptor source: a woman aged 25 to 45 who had recovered from COVID-19.

The chain is built from TRBV10-2 and TRBJ2-1; TRBD2 agrees at 14 bases. This CDR3 comprises 21 residues. V lost 6 bases, J lost 0 bases, and 16 bases stayed unmatched. Germline values: CDR1 WSHSY, CDR2 SAAADI. The CDR3 DNA sequence: TGCGCCAGCAGAGCACAGACGGGACTAGCGGGAGACCAGAGCTCCTACAATGAGCAGTTCTTC. Translated, it gives CASRAQTGLAGDQSSYNEQFF.

The chain recombines TRBV2 with TRBJ2-7, with D possibly being TRBD2 (6 bases). This CDR3 region has 15 residues. V shed 0 bases and J shed 0 bases, with 9 bases lying between them. CDR1 SNHLY and CDR2 FYNNEI come from the germline V gene. In DNA form, the CDR3 reads TGTGCCAGCAGTGAAGCCTTAGCGGCCTCCTACGAGCAGTACTTC. It codes for CASSEALAASYEQYF.

The rearrangement links TRBV10-3 to TRBJ1-1, with 7 bases identical to TRBD1. The CDR3 sequence is 14 residues long. The junction had 8 bases not matched to a gene; V was cut back by 10 bases and J by 0 bases. Germline CDR1 is ENHRY and CDR2 is SYGVKD. The CDR3 DNA reads TGTGCCACCTGGGGGGACAGCATGAACACTGAAGCTTTCTTT. Protein sequence: CATWGDSMNTEAFF.

V and J are TRBV14 and TRBJ1-1; D perhaps matches TRBD1 (5 bases). CDR1 is SGHDN and CDR2 is FVKESK in the germline V gene. The CDR3 length is 14 residues. The V and J ends lost 5 bases and 0 bases respectively, with 10 bases between them. Written as DNA, the CDR3 is TGTGCCAGCAGCGGCGGGACCCTGAACACTGAAGCTTTCTTT. This translates into CASSGGTLNTEAFF. Full variable domain (missing parts from reference TRBV14 and TRBJ1-1): EAGVTQFPSHSVIEKGQTVTLRCDPISGHDNLYWYRRVMGKEIKFLLHFVKESKQDESGMPNNRFLAERTGGTYSTLKVQPAELEDSGVYFCASSGGTLNTEAFFGQGTRLTVV.

The V and J genes are TRBV5-6 and TRBJ1-4; tentatively, D is TRBD1 (6 bases). The V end was cut by 5 bases, the J end by 6 bases, with 14 bases between. The CDR3 extends over 14 amino acids. CDR1 SGHDT and CDR2 YYEEEE come from the germline V gene. CDR3 sequence reads: CASRRDMEDEKLFF. DNA for the CDR3: TGTGCCAGCAGACGGGACATGGAGGATGAAAAACTGTTTTTT.

This chain links TRBV3-1 (or the pseudogene TRBV3-2) with TRBJ2-2; 8 bases agree with TRBD2. Germline V gene sequence: CDR1 LGHDT, CDR2 YNNKEL (reference sequence). The V segment lost 5 bases and the J segment 0 bases; nucleotides outside the gene matches: 8. The CDR3 runs to 17 residues. CDR3 protein: CASSAGGTRANTGELFF. The DNA of the CDR3 is TGTGCCAGCAGCGCGGGAGGAACGAGAGCGAACACCGGGGAGCTGTTTTTT.

The chain has TRBV9 and TRBJ2-2, with 8 nucleotides matching TRBD1. This CDR3 spans 16 amino acids. Trimming cost V 0 bases and J 3 bases; bases outside gene matches: 4. Germline CDR1 SGDLS, CDR2 YYNGEE. Here the CDR3 reads CASSVDQGADTGELFF. CDR3 DNA: TGTGCCAGCAGCGTAGATCAGGGGGCGGACACCGGGGAGCTGTTTTTT.

The rearrangement uses TRBV27 and TRBJ1-1; 8 bases line up with TRBD1. V lost 5 bases and J lost 1; bases outside the gene matches: 6. The CDR3 is 15 amino acids. Germline V lookup: CDR1 MNHEY, CDR2 SMNVEV (reference sequence). The CDR3 region has the DNA TGTGCCAGCAGTCAGGGGGCAAGAAGGAACACTGAAGCTTTCTTT. Translating it yields CASSQGARRNTEAFF.

The chain combines TRBV21-1 with TRBJ1-3; the D call TRBD1 from the table was never checked on the DNA. TRBV21-1 is deemed a pseudogene. The length of the CDR3 is 20 residues. The CDR3: CASSKGGRGHRLSSGNTIYF. The DNA for the CDR3 is TGTGCCAGCAGCAAAGGCGGTAGGGGGCACCGACTGAGCTCTGGAAACACCATATATTTT.

J is TRBJ2-7 and V is TRBV5-1, with TRBD2 identical over 7 bases. CDR1 and CDR2 (germline): SGHRS, YFSETQ. This CDR3 spans 16 amino acids. Trimming removed 0 bases from V and 2 bases from J; junction bases left unmatched: 8. Here the CDR3 DNA reads TGCGCCAGCAGCTTGGGTGTCCGGGACTACACCTACGAGCAGTACTTC. It is translated as CASSLGVRDYTYEQYF.

This chain joins TRBV11-2 and TRBJ1-1; tentative D call: TRBD1 (5 bases). The CDR3 covers 15 residues. Germline V CDR1 and CDR2: SGHAT, FQNNGV. Trimming pared 5 bases from V and 1 base from J, leaving 14 bases between. CDR3 sequence (DNA): TGTGCCAGCAGCCCCGGGGGGTTGGGGAACACTGAAGCTTTCTTT. Its protein is CASSPGGLGNTEAFF.

Here the CDR3 DNA reads TGTGCCAGCAGTTTAACCCAACTAGCGCCCCACTACGAGCAGTACTTC. It encodes CASSLTQLAPHYEQYF. The chain uses TRBV27 and TRBJ2-7; 7 positions agree with TRBD2. The CDR3 has 16 amino acids. V dropped 2 bases and J dropped 3; count of bases not matched to a gene: 10. Germline values: CDR1 MNHEY, CDR2 SMNVEV (reference sequence).

This chain connects TRBV28 to TRBJ2-3; TRBD1 agrees at 8 bases. CDR1 MDHEN and CDR2 SYDVKM come from the germline V gene. The CDR3 sequence is 15 residues long. Trimming cost V 5 bases and J 3 bases; bases outside gene matches: 7. The CDR3 DNA reads as TGTGCCAGCAGTCCGACCAGGGGGCGGACAGATACGCAGTATTTT. Translated, it gives CASSPTRGRTDTQYF.

V and J are TRBV7-6 and TRBJ1-1; possible D gene TRBD1, 5 bases. CDR1 and CDR2 (germline): SGHVS, FNYEAQ. The germline V and J ends were trimmed by 1 base and 2 bases, with 11 bases remaining between them. This CDR3 has 15 amino acids. DNA for the CDR3: TGTGCCAGCAGCTTAGTGACAGAGGACAACACTGAAGCTTTCTTT. Amino acids: CASSLVTEDNTEAFF.

This chain links TRBV11-3 with TRBJ1-2, with 8 bases that match TRBD1. The V and J ends lost 3 bases and 7 bases, in that order; junction bases with no gene match: 4. The CDR3 is made up of 13 amino acids. The V gene's germline CDR1 is SGHNT and CDR2 YENEEA. CDR3: CASSFTGGFGYTF. The CDR3 DNA reads as TGTGCCAGCAGCTTCACAGGGGGTTTTGGCTACACCTTC.

The chain recombines TRBV5-5 with TRBJ2-7; 9 bases are shared with TRBD2. V lost 6 bases and J lost 5; bases outside the gene matches: 6. The CDR3 is 13 amino acids. The V gene's germline CDR1 is SGHKS and CDR2 YYEKEE (reference sequence). The CDR3 sequence: CASNGLASDEQYF. In nucleotides, the CDR3 is TGTGCCAGCAATGGACTAGCGAGCGACGAGCAGTACTTC.

J is TRBJ1-5 and V is TRBV28; D gene uncertain. V lost 8 bases and J lost 5, with 10 bases in between. The germline gives CDR1 MDHEN, CDR2 SYDVKM. The CDR3 runs to 12 residues. CDR3 region: CASDTVDQPQHF. The CDR3 DNA sequence: TGTGCCAGCGATACAGTCGATCAGCCCCAGCATTTT.

The V and J genes are TRBV6-5 and TRBJ1-1, with a possible D match to TRBD1 (6 bases). V lost 5 bases to trimming and J lost 0 bases, with 10 bases between them. This CDR3 has 14 amino acids. Germline V gene data show CDR1 as MNHEY and CDR2 as SVGAGI. The CDR3 reads CASSPTGLNTEAFF. In DNA form, the CDR3 reads TGTGCCAGCAGTCCTACAGGGCTGAACACTGAAGCTTTCTTT.

V and J are TRBV6-5 and TRBJ1-5, with TRBD1 matching over 11 bases. Germline V lookup: CDR1 MNHEY, CDR2 SVGAGI. V gave up 5 bases and J gave up 5 bases; unmatched junction bases: 2. The CDR3 totals 14 residues. The CDR3 DNA reads as TGTGCCAGCAGTAGGACAGGGGGCGATCAGCCCCAGCATTTT. Encoded protein: CASSRTGGDQPQHF.

This chain uses TRBV7-9 with TRBJ1-5, with TRBD1 matching over 8 bases. The germline CDR1 and CDR2 sequences are SEHNR and FQNEAQ (reference sequence). The CDR3 runs to 15 residues. V shed 7 bases and J 2 bases; nucleotides not matched to a gene: 7. The DNA for the CDR3 is TGTGCCAGCACAGGGGGCGAGAAGGGCAATCAGCCCCAGCATTTT. Residues: CASTGGEKGNQPQHF.

This clone has only a few counts. The CDR3: CASSQGLAGGRTDTQYF. CDR3 sequence (DNA): TGTGCCAGCTCACAGGGACTAGCGGGAGGCCGCACAGATACGCAGTATTTT. V gene TRBV18 combines with J gene TRBJ2-3; 15 bases line up with TRBD2. The junction had 3 bases not matched to a gene; V was cut back by 4 bases and J by 1 base. Per germline, CDR1 KGHSH and CDR2 LQKENI. The CDR3 has 17 residues.

This clone appeared many times. The chain links TRBV4-3 to TRBJ2-1; 7 nucleotides line up with TRBD2. After removal of 1 base from V and 4 bases from J, the junction contained 7 bases not matched to a gene. CDR3 length: 16 amino acids. Germline loops: CDR1 LGHNA, CDR2 YSLEER. CDR3 nucleotide sequence: TGCGCCAGCAGCCAAGCTCTAGCGGAGACTTACAATGAGCAGTTCTTC. This encodes CASSQALAETYNEQFF.

The V and J genes are TRBV24-1 and TRBJ2-1, with TRBD2 identical over 14 bases. Trimming took 3 bases from V and 9 from J; bases not matched to a gene: 3. From germline, CDR1 is KGHDR and CDR2 SFDVKD. The CDR3 runs 15 residues. CDR3 nucleotides: TGTGCCACCAGTGATCGGACTAGCGGGAGGACTGAGCAGTTCTTC. This sequence encodes CATSDRTSGRTEQFF.

The genes are TRBV28 and TRBJ2-2, with D perhaps matching TRBD2 (5 bases). The CDR3 sequence is 16 residues long. V dropped 7 bases and J dropped 5 bases, with 20 bases sitting between them. Germline CDR1 reads MDHEN; CDR2 reads SYDVKM. The CDR3 nucleotides read TGTGCCAGCACCCCATACCGCGGAGGATATACCGGGGAGCTGTTTTTT. Protein product: CASTPYRGGYTGELFF.

This chain uses TRBV28 with TRBJ2-7, with 7 bases fitting TRBD2. The CDR3 covers 16 residues. Germline-derived CDR1 and CDR2 are MDHEN and SYDVKM. V was clipped by 7 bases and J by 6 bases; unmatched bases: 18. CDR3 sequence: CASILETGRAGSEQYF. As DNA, the CDR3 is TGTGCCAGCATTCTCGAGACGGGGAGGGCGGGATCCGAGCAGTACTTC.